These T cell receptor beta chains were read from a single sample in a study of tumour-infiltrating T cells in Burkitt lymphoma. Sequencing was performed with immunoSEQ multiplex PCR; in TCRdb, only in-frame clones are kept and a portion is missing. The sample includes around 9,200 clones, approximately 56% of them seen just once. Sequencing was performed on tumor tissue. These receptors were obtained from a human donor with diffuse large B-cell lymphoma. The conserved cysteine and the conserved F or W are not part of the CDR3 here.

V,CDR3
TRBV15,ATSGGDRIYGYT
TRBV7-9,ASSLGSGSLDGYT
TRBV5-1,ASSLAEVTEAF
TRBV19,ASSGTGWIKLF
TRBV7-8,ASSWGRQETQY
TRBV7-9,ASSLGPGDPGGYT
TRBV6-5,ASSYGRSGANVLT
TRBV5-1,ASSWGTSGVFDEQF
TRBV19,ASSIGPRTGDFNSPLH
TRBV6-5,ASSYRAGANNEQF
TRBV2,ASSLLAGGLIGNIQY
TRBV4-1,ASSQEGGLGNSPLH
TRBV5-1,ASSLPTDTQY
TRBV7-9,ASSFSGNTEAF
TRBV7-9,ASSPSGTHYEQY
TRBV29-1,SVGMGTANYGYT
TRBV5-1,ASSLYTSGGTYNEQF
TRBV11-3,ASSLFQGANEQF
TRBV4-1,ASSSQEGAYEQY
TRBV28,ASSSYSLPQH
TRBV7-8,ASSKTTGTGGFYEQY
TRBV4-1,ASSQEVVLCGGSYEQY
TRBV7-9,ASSLGGVVNTEAF
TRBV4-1,ASSQEEGRSYNEQF